This TCR beta chain emerged from a study of shared clonotypes between healthy human individuals. Study-wide findings and caveats: Sampling covered blood only; tissue repertoires likely differ.

This clone was found a few times. The antigen remains undetermined. V trimming: 8 bases; J trimming: 3 bases; junction bases outside the gene matches: 5. CDR1 and CDR2 from the germline V gene are MNHNS and SASEGT. CDR3 length: 14 residues. Unsorted samples, those not sorted, used 84 million or so PBMCs for genomic DNA. Using immunoSEQ multiplex PCR, the repertoire was profiled, and TCRdb retains in-frame clones only, with some absent. The data contain 75,000 to 100,000 clones, around half of them singletons. The sample comprised PBMCs. The chain links TRBV6-1 to TRBJ2-1; TRBD1 agrees at 9 bases. This TCR was sampled from a woman between 40 and 55 years old in good health. Some clones in this sample may be carry-over from other donors' samples. The CDR3 protein is CASAGQGSYNEQFF. CDR3 DNA sequence: TGTGCCAGCGCAGGACAGGGGAGCTACAATGAGCAGTTCTTC.